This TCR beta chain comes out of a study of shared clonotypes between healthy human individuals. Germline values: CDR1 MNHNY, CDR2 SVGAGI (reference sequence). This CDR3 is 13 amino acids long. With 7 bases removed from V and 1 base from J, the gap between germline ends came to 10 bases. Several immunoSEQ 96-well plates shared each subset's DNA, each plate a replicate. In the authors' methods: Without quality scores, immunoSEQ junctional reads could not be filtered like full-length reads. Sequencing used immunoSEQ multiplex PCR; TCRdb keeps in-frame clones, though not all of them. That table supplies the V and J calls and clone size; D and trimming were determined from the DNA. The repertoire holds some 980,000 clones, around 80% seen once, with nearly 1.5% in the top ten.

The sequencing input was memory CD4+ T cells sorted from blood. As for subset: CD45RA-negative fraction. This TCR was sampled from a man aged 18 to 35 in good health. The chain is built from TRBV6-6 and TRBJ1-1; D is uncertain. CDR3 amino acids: CASNKGRNTEAFF. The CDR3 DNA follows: TGTGCCAGCAATAAAGGGAGGAACACTGAAGCTTTCTTT.